Reported below is one TCR beta chain. This clone was seen a few times. No cognate antigen has been identified for it. Base qualities are missing; no much larger clone stands one base away. A single peripheral blood draw of approximately 100 mL on average was collected from each donor into heparinised tubes. A BD FACSAria II was used to sort naive, central memory, regulatory and stem cell-like memory CD4+ T cells with a panel that included CD45RO, CCR7, CD25, CD127, CD95 and CD27. A purity above 95% was achieved for all sorted populations. PBMCs were isolated immediately by Lymphoprep density gradient centrifugation and stained directly without culture. So that batch effects would be minimized, each experiment stained and sorted samples in pairs, pairing one healthy donor with one patient. The entire amount of isolated RNA was reverse transcribed using the High Capacity cDNA Reverse Transcription Kit, so the sequenced TCRB transcripts were expressed ones. Deep immunoSEQ sequencing was performed on naive, central memory and regulatory T cell samples, with an average of around 3.5 million total reads per sample. Sorted cells were lysed in RLT buffer, and RNA was extracted using DNase-treated RNeasy Micro or Mini kits according to cell number. Each cell subset was processed on its own to prevent cross-contamination, while patient and healthy donor samples were processed together. The immunoSEQ multiplex PCR was used to amplify TCRB sequences from cDNA, generating 87-bp fragments that spanned the CDR3 region. Amplicons were sequenced on the Illumina HiSeq platform. For the original study's pipeline: Synthetic template baselines were used to correct PCR bias computationally, reads within Hamming distance 2 were collapsed, and singletons that could not be merged were discarded. Reads were aligned against IMGT so that V, D and J genes, CDR3 length and insertions or deletions at six rearrangement sites could be assigned. Within each subset, clonotype counts were normalized to sorted cell number, and only after that were true diversity and Gini coefficients computed with the tcR R package. Repertoire sharing was quantified using the overlap coefficient calculated on TCRB nucleotide sequences. As a proxy for the pre-selection repertoire, out-of-frame TCRB sequences from naive cells were analyzed. TCRdb mirrors the immuneACCESS table, restricted to in-frame sequences. Some clones are absent from its copies; in checked studies, under half trace to an unresolved V gene, and the reason for the others is unknown. D and trimming were read from the DNA, whereas the V and J calls and clone size are those reported in that table. This sample lists 350,000 to 450,000 clones; around an eighth were detected once. The ten largest clones capture over 0.008% of the sample.

This entry belongs to a study of beta chain features in type 1 diabetes (dated by TCRdb to the late 2010s). Context from the whole study: No differences in mean age, gender distribution, total cell number or subset yield were found between patients and healthy donors. Regulatory and stem cell-like memory subsets were isolated from only 8 patients and roughly eight healthy donors, whereas naive and central memory subsets came from all 30 or so donors. The study compared TCRB repertoires of sorted circulating CD4+ T cell subsets between recently diagnosed type 1 diabetes patients and matched healthy donors. A total of roughly 100,000,000 sorted cells were examined across all samples, and the number of cells per subset was strongly correlated with RNA yield.

Unmatched junction bases come to 3, with V trimmed by 0 bases and J by 1 base. The CDR3, cysteine through phenylalanine, is 18 amino acids long. The sequence is cut down to CDR3 DNA, 54 bases in frame from base 1. Findings and caveats that apply to the study as a whole: In all four CD4+ subsets, TCRB CDR3 length was moderately but significantly shorter in type 1 diabetes patients. Naive, central memory and regulatory TCRB repertoires appeared to be more alike among patients than among healthy donors. Because cDNA rather than genomic DNA was sequenced, highly expressing activated cells could have been over-represented, although no difference in activation and CD3 levels was found between groups. Patients with type 1 diabetes made fewer insertions and deleted more nucleotides at VDJ recombination sites, implying thymic rearrangement abnormalities. Shorter templates might be favored by PCR, yet because patient and control samples were amplified and corrected together, any such skew would affect both groups equally. Only small numbers of individuals were included in the HLA sub-analyses, which left unresolved whether HLA type had any influence on TCRB rearrangement.

The chain is made from TRBV23-1 and TRBJ1-6; 10 of the junction bases match TRBD1. TRBV23-1 carries the ORF label, with uncertain function. Sequencing was performed on naive CD4+ T cells from blood. This sample's cell subset or site label indicates: true naive CD4+ T cells. This sequence was found in a woman aged 18-29 years with type 1 diabetes. CDR3 sequence: CASSQSDRGFSYNSPLHF. In nucleotide form, the sequence is TGCGCCAGCAGTCAATCGGACAGGGGGTTTTCCTATAATTCACCCCTCCACTTT.